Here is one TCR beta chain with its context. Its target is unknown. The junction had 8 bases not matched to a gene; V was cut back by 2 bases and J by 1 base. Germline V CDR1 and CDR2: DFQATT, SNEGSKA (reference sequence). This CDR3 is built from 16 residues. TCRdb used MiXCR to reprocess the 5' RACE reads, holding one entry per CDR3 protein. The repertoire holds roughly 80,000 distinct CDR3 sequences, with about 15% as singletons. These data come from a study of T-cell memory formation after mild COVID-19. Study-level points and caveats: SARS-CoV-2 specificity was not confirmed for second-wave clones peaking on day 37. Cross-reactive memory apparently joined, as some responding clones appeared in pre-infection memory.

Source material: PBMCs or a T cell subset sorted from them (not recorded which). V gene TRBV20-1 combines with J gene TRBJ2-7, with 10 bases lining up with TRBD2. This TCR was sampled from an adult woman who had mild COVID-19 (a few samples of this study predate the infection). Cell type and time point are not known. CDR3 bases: TGCAGTGCTAGATCCGCTCCTAGCGGGAGATCCTACGAGCAGTACTTC. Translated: CSARSAPSGRSYEQYF.